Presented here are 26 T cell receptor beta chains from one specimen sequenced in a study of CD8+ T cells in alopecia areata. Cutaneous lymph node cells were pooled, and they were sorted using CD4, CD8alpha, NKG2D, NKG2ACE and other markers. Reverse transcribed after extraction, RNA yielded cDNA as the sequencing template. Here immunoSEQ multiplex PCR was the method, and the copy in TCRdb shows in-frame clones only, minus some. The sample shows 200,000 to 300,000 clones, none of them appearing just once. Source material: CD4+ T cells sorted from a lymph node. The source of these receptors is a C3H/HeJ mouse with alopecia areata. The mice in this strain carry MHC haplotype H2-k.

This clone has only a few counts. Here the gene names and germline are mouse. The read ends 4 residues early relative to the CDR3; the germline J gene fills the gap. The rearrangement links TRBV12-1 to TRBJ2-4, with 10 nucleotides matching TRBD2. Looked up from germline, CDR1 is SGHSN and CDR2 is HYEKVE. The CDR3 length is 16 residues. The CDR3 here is CASSLAPGGAQNTLYF. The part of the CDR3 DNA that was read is TGTGCCAGCTCTCTCGCTCCTGGGGGGGCGCAGAAC.

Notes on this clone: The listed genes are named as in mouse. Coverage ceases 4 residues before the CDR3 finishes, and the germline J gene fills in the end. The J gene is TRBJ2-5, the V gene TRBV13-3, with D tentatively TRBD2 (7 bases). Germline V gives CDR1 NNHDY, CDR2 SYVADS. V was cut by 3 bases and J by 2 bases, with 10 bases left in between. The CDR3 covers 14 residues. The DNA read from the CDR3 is TGTGCCAGCAGTGGGGGGGCGGGCCAAGAC. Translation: CASSGGAGQD. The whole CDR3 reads CASSGGAGQDTQYF. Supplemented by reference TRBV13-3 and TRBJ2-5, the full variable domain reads EAAVTQSPRSKVAVTGGKVTLSCHQTNNHDYMYWYRQDTGHGLRLIHYSYVADSTEKGDIPDGYKASRPSQENFSLILELASLSQTAVYFCASSGGAGQDTQYFGPGTRLLVL.

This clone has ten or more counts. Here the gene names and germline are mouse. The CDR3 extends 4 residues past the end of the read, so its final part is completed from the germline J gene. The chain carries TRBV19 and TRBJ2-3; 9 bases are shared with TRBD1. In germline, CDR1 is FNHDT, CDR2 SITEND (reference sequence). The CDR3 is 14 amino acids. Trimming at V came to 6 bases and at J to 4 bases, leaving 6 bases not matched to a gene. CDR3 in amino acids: CASIPQGASETLYF. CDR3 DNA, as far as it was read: TGTGCCAGCATCCCACAGGGGGCGTCAGAA.

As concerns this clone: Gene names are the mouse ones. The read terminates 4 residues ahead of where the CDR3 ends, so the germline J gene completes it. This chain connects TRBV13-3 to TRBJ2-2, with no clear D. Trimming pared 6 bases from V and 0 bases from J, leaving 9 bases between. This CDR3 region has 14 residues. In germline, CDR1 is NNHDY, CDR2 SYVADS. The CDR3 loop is CASKTKPNTGQLYF. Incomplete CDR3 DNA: TGTGCCAGCAAGACAAAACCAAACACCGGG.

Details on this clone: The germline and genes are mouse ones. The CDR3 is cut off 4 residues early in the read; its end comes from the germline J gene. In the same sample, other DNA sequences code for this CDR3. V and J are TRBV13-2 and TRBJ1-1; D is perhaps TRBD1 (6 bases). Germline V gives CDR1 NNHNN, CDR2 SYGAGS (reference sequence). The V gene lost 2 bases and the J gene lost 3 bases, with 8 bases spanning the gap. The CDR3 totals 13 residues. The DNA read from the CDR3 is TGTGCCAGCGGTGAGACAGGAGACACA. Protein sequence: CASGETGDT. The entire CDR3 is CASGETGDTEVFF.

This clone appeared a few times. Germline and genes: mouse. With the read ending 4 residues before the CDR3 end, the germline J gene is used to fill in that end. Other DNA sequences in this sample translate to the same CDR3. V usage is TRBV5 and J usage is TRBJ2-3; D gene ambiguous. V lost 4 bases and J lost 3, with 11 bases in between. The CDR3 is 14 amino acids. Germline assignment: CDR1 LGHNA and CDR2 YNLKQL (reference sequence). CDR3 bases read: TGTGCCAGCAGCCCCCGACTCGGCGCAGAA. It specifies CASSPRLGAE. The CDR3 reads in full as CASSPRLGAETLYF.

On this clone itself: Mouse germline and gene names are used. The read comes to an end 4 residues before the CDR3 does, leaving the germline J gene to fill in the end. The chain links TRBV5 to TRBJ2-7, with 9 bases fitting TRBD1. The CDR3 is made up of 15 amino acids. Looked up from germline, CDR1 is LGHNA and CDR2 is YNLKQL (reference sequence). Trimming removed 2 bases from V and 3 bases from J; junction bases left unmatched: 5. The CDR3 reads CASSQLGTGYYEQYF. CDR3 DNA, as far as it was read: TGTGCCAGCAGCCAACTAGGGACAGGGTACTAT.

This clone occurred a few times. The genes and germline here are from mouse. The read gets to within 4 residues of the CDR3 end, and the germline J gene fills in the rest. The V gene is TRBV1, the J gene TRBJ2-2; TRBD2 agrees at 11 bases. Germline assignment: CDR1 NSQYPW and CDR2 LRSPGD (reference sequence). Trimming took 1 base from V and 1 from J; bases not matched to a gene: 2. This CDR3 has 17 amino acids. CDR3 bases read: TGCACCTGCAGTGCAGGACTGGGGGGGGAAAACACCGGG. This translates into CTCSAGLGGENTG. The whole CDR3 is CTCSAGLGGENTGQLYF.

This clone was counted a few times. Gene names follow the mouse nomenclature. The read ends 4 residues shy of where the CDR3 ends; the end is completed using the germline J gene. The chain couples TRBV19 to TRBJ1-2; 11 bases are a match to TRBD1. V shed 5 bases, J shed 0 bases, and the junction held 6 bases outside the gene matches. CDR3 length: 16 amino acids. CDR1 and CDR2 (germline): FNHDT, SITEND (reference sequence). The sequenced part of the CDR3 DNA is TGTGCCAGCAGCCACTGGACAGGGGGCGCAAACTCC. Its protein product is CASSHWTGGANS. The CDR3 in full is CASSHWTGGANSDYTF.

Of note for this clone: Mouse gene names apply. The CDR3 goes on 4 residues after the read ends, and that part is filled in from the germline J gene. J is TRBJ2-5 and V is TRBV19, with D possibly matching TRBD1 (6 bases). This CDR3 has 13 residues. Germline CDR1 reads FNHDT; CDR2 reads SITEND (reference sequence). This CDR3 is CASSRTDGDTQYF. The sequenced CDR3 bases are TGTGCCAGCAGTAGGACAGACGGGGAC. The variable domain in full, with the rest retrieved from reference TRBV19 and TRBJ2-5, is GGIITQTPKFLIGQEGQKLTLKCQQNFNHDTMYWYRQDSGKGLRLIYYSITENDLQKGDLSEGYDASREKKSSFSLTVTSAQKNEMAVFLCASSRTDGDTQYFGPGTRLLVL.

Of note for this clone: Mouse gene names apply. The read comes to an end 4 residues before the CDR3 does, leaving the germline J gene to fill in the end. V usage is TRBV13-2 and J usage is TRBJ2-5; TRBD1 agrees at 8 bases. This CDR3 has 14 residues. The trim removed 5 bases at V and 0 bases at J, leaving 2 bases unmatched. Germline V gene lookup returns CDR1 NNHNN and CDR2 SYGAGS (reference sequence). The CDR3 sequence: CASGNRGNQDTQYF. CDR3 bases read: TGTGCCAGCGGCAACAGGGGGAACCAAGAC.

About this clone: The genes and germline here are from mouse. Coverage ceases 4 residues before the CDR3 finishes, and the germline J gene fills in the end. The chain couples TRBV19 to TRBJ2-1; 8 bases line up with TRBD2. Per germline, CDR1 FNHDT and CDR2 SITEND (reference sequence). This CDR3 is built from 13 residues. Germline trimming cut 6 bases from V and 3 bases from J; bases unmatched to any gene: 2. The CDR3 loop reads CASMGGVYAEQFF. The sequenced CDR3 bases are TGTGCCAGCATGGGGGGGGTCTATGCT. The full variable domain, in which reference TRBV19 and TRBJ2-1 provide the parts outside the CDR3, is GGIITQTPKFLIGQEGQKLTLKCQQNFNHDTMYWYRQDSGKGLRLIYYSITENDLQKGDLSEGYDASREKKSSFSLTVTSAQKNEMAVFLCASMGGVYAEQFFGPGTRLTVL.

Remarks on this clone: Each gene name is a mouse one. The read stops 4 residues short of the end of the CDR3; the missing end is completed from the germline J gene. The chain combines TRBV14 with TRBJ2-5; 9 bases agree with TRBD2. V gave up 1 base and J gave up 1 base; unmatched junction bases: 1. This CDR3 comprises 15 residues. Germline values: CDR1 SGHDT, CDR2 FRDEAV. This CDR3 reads CASSFHWGDQDTQYF. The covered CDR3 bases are TGTGCCAGCAGTTTCCACTGGGGGGACCAAGAC.

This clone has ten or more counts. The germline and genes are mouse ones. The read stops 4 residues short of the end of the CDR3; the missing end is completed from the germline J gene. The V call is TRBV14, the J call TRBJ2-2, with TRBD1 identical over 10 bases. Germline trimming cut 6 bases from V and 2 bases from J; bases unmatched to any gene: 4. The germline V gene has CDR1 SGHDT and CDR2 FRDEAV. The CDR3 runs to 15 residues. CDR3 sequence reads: CASNPGQGNTGQLYF. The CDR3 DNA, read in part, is TGTGCCAGCAATCCGGGACAGGGGAACACCGGG.

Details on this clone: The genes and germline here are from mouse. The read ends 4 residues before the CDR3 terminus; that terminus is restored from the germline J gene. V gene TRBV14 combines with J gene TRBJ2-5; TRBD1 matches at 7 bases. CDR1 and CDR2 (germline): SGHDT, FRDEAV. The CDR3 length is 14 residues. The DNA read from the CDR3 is TGTGCCAGCAGTTTCTATATGGACAGGGAC. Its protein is CASSFYMDRD. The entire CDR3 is CASSFYMDRDTQYF.

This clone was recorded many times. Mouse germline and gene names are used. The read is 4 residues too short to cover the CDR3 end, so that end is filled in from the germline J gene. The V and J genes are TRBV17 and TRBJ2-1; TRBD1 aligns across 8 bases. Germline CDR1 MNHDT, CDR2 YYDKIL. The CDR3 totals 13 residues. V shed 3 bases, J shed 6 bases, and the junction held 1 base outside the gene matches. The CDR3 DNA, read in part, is TGTGCTAGCAGTAGGACAGGGGTTGCT. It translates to CASSRTGVA. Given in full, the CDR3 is CASSRTGVAEQFF.

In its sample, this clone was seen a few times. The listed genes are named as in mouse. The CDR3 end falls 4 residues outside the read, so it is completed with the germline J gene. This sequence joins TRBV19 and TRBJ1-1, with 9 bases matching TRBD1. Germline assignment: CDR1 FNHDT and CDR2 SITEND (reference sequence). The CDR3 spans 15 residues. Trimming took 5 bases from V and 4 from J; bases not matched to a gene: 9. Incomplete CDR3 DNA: TGTGCCAGCAGGCCCAACAGGGGGCCGAGCACA. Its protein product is CASRPNRGPST. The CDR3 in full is CASRPNRGPSTEVFF.

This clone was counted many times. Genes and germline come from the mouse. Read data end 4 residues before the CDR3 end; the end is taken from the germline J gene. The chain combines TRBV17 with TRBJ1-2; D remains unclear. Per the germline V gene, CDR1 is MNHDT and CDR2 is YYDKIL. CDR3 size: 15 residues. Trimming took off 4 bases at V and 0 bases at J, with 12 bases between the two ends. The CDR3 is CASSTRQNANSDYTF. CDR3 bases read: TGTGCTAGCAGTACCAGACAAAATGCAAACTCC.

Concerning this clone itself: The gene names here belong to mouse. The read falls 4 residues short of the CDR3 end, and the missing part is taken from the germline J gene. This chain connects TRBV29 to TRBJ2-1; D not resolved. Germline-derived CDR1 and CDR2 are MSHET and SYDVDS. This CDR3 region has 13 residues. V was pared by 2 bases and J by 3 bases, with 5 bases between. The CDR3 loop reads CASSLPLYAEQFF. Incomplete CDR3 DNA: TGTGCTAGCAGTTTACCCCTCTATGCT. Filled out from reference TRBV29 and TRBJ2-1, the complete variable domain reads DMKVTQMPRYLIKRMGENVLLECGQDMSHETMYWYRQDPGLGLQLIYISYDVDSNSEGDIPKGYRVSRKKREHFSLILDSAKTNQTSVYFCASSLPLYAEQFFGPGTRLTVL.

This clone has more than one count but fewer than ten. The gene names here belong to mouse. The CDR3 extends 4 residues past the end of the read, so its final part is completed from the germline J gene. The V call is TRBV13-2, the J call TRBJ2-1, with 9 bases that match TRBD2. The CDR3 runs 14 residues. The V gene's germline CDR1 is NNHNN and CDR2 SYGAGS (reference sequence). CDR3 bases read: TGTGCCAGCGGTGATCACACTGGGGGGGCT. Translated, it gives CASGDHTGGA. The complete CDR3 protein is CASGDHTGGAEQFF.

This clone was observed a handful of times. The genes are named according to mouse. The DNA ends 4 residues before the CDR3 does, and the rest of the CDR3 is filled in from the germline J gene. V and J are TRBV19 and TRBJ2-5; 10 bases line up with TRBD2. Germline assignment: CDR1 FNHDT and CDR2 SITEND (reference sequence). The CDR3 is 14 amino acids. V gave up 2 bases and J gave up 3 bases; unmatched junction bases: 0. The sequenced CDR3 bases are TGTGCCAGCAGTATGGGACTGGGGCAAGAC. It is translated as CASSMGLGQD. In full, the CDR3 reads CASSMGLGQDTQYF.

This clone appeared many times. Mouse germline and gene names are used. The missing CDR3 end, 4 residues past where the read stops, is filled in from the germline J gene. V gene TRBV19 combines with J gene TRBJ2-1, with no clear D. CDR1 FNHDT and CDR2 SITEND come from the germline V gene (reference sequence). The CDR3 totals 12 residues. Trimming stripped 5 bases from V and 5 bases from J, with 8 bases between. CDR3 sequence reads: CASRSGDAEQFF. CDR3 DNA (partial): TGTGCCAGCAGATCAGGAGATGCT.

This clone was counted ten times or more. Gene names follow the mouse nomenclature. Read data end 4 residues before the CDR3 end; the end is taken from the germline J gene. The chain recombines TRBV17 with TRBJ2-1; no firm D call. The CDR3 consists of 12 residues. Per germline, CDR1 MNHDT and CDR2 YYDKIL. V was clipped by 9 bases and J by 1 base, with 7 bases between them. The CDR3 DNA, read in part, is TGTGCTAGGAGACAAAACTATGCT. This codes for CARRQNYA. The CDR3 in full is CARRQNYAEQFF.

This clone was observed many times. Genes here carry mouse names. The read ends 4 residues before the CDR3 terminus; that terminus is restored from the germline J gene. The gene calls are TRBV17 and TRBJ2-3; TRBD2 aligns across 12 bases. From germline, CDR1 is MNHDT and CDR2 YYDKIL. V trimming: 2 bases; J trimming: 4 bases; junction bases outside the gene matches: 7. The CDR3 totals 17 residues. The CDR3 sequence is CASSRSRDWGAPETLYF. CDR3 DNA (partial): TGTGCTAGCAGTAGATCCCGGGACTGGGGGGCTCCAGAA.

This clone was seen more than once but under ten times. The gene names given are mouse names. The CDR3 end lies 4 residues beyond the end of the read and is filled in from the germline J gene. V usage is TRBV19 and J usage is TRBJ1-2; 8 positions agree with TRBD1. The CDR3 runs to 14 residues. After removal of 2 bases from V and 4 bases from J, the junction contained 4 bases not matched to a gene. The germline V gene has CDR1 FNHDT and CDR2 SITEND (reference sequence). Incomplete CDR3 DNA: TGTGCCAGCAGTATCCCAGGGGGCAGCTCC. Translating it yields CASSIPGGSS. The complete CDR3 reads CASSIPGGSSDYTF.

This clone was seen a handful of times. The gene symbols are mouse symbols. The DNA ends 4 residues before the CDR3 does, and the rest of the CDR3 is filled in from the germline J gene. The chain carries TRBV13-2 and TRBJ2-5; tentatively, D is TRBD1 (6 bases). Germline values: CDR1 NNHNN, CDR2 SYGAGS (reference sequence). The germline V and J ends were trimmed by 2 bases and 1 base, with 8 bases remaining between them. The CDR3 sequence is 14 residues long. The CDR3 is CASGERQDQDTQYF. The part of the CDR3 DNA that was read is TGTGCCAGCGGTGAGAGACAGGACCAAGAC.